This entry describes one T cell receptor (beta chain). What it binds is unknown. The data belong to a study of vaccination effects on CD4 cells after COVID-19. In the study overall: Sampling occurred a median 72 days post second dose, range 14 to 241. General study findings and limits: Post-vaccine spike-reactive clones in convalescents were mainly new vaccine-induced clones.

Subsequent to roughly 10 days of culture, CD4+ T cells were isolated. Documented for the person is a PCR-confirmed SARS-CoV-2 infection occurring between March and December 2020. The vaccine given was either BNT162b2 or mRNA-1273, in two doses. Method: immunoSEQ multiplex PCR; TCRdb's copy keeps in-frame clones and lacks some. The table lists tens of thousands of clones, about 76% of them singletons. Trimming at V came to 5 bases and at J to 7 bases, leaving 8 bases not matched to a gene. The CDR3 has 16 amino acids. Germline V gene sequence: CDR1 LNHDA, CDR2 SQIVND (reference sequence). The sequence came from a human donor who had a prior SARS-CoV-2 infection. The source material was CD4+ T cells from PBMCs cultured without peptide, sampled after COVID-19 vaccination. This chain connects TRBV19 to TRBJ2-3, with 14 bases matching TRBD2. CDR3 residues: CASSSGLAGELNTQYF. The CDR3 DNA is TGTGCCAGTAGTTCGGGACTAGCGGGAGAGTTAAATACGCAGTATTTT.